Listed here are 26 T cell receptor beta chains from one sample, sequenced in a study of regulatory T cells in long-lasting Graves disease (dated by TCRdb to the early 2020s). What the time point label conveys for this sample: persistent/refractory GD, antithyroid drugs over 5 years with positive TRAb. For both TCR sequencing and RNA sequencing, RNA was extracted from PBMCs in TRIzol. Library generation was performed with multiplex PCR. Sequencing relied on an Illumina HiSeq 4000. iRepertoire HTBI primers and Arm-PCR amplification of CDR3 regions were used to construct TCR beta libraries. Through fastp at Q25 and MiXCR, TCRdb rebuilt clones from the public reads, retaining in-frame beta chains. One record per CDR3 amino acid sequence lists the most common genes and DNA. The sample table contains roughly 400,000 distinct CDR3 sequences; only one count was recorded for around 21% of them. Of the sample, about 20% is held by the ten largest clones.

This specimen was peripheral blood mononuclear cells (PBMCs), taken when the disease was refractory, from a patient treated with antithyroid drugs. Receptors were obtained from a female donor with Graves disease.

This clonotype was recorded a few times. The genes are TRBV29-1 and TRBJ2-7, with 7 bases aligning to TRBD1. Unmatched junction bases numbered 12, after V lost 4 bases and J lost 6 bases. This CDR3 comprises 14 residues. Germline lookup yields CDR1 SQVTM and CDR2 ANQGSEA. CDR3 loop: CSVALRDRPLEQYF. The CDR3 DNA is TGCAGCGTTGCCCTAAGGGACAGACCTCTCGAGCAGTACTTC.

The chain recombines TRBV20-1 with TRBJ1-5; the match to TRBD1 covers 8 bases. This CDR3 is 14 amino acids long. Germline V CDR1 and CDR2: DFQATT, SNEGSKA (reference sequence). The junction had 5 bases not matched to a gene; V was cut back by 2 bases and J by 5 bases. The CDR3 DNA sequence: TGCAGTGCTAGAAACCCGACAGGGGATCAGCCCCAGCATTTT. As protein: CSARNPTGDQPQHF.

The V call is TRBV10-3, the J call TRBJ1-3; D remains ambiguous. CDR1 ENHRY and CDR2 SYGVKD come from the germline V gene. Deletions cut 2 bases from V and 8 bases from J, with 4 bases between. This CDR3 comprises 11 residues. The CDR3 region is CAISEMDTIYF. The CDR3 DNA reads as TGTGCCATCAGTGAGATGGACACCATATATTTT.

Concerning this clonotype: A much larger clonotype is one base distant, so this may be a read error. V and J are TRBV6-1 and TRBJ2-7; TRBD1 agrees at 10 bases. The CDR3 has 16 residues. The V segment lost 5 bases and the J segment 5 bases; nucleotides outside the gene matches: 12. Germline loops: CDR1 MNHNS, CDR2 SASEGT. The CDR3 DNA reads as TGTGCCAGCAGTCTGCACGGGGGACAGGGGAGGGACGAGCAGTACTTC. It is translated as CASSLHGGQGRDEQYF.

In its sample, this clonotype was seen many times. CDR3 nucleotides: TGCAGTGCTAGGTCGGGACTAGCGACTAGCTCCTACGAGCAGTACTTC. Amino acid sequence: CSARSGLATSSYEQYF. The genes are TRBV20-1 and TRBJ2-7; TRBD2 aligns across 10 bases. This CDR3 comprises 16 residues. Germline trimming cut 3 bases from V and 0 bases from J; bases unmatched to any gene: 8. The germline V gene has CDR1 DFQATT and CDR2 SNEGSKA (reference sequence).

This clonotype was detected a few times. The chain has TRBV7-2 and TRBJ1-1; TRBD1 aligns across 9 bases. The CDR3 runs 19 residues. J lost 0 bases, V lost 3 bases, and 14 bases had no gene match. CDR1 and CDR2 from the germline V gene are SGHTA and FQGNSA. The chain's CDR3 is CASSLGPQGAAGMNTEAFF. The DNA of the CDR3 is TGTGCCAGCAGCTTGGGACCACAGGGGGCAGCGGGGATGAACACTGAAGCTTTCTTT.

The chain joins TRBV12-3 or TRBV12-4 to TRBJ2-2, with 7 nucleotides matching TRBD1. Trimming took 7 bases from V and 3 from J; bases not matched to a gene: 5. The CDR3 runs 14 residues. The DNA for the CDR3 is TGTGCCAGCAACCAACAGGGGTACACCGGGGAGCTGTTTTTT. Translation gives CASNQQGYTGELFF.

This clonotype came up a few times. This chain links TRBV19 with TRBJ1-6, with no clear D. CDR1 LNHDA and CDR2 SQIVND come from the germline V gene (reference sequence). The germline V and J ends were trimmed by 2 bases and 7 bases, with 15 bases remaining between them. This CDR3 spans 16 amino acids. For the CDR3, the DNA is TGTGCCAGTAGTATAACGGGCCCGGCGGGAAATTCACCCCTCCACTTT. This codes for CASSITGPAGNSPLHF.

This clonotype has a handful of counts. This sequence joins TRBV12-3 or TRBV12-4 and TRBJ1-1, with D perhaps TRBD1 (6 bases). This CDR3 has 14 amino acids. Trimming pared 4 bases from V and 2 bases from J, leaving 11 bases between. The CDR3 DNA reads TGTGCCAGCAGTTCGACAGGCGCCAACACTGAAGCTTTCTTT. This gives the protein CASSSTGANTEAFF.

Only a few counts were recorded for this clonotype. This rearrangement joins TRBV20-1 to TRBJ2-5; weak D call: TRBD2 (9 bases). Germline V CDR1 and CDR2: DFQATT, SNEGSKA (reference sequence). With 3 bases removed from V and 5 bases from J, the gap between germline ends came to 22 bases. The CDR3 has 16 residues. The CDR3 DNA reads TGCAGTGCTAGTGACAGGGGTAGCGGGAGAGGGGAGACCCAGTACTTC. Translated: CSASDRGSGRGETQYF.

This rearrangement joins TRBV6-1 to TRBJ2-7, with TRBD2 as a possible D gene (6 bases). CDR1 is MNHNS, CDR2 SASEGT, per germline. The CDR3 runs 13 residues. V gave up 4 bases and J gave up 2 bases, with 9 bases separating them. The CDR3 DNA sequence: TGTGCCAGCAGTGCGCGGGATCCCTACGAGCAGTACTTC. As protein: CASSARDPYEQYF.

The rearrangement uses TRBV12-3 or TRBV12-4 and TRBJ2-1; 7 nucleotides line up with TRBD2. Unmatched junction bases numbered 5, after V lost 6 bases and J lost 0 bases. This CDR3 has 15 residues. The CDR3 region is CASRLALSSYNEQFF. The CDR3 DNA reads as TGTGCCAGCAGACTAGCGCTGAGCTCCTACAATGAGCAGTTCTTC.

Only one count was recorded for this clonotype. Just one base apart from a much larger clone, this may be a read error. V gene TRBV2 combines with J gene TRBJ1-1; no clear D. The CDR3 has 12 residues. The germline V gene encodes CDR1 SNHLY and CDR2 FYNNEI. The CDR3 here is CAGSEDTTEAFF. In nucleotides, the CDR3 is TGTGCCGGCAGTGAAGATACGACAGAAGCTTTCTTT.

The CDR3 nucleotides are TGTGCCAGCAGCCCCGGAAGGGGGGCCGTTTACAATGAGCAGTTCTTC. Protein product: CASSPGRGAVYNEQFF. The rearrangement links TRBV12-3 or TRBV12-4 to TRBJ2-1; D may match TRBD1 or TRBD2 (6 bases each). V lost 6 bases to trimming and J lost 4 bases, with 19 bases between them. The CDR3 consists of 16 residues.

Details on this clonotype: A read error is possible here, since a much larger clone lies one base away. This chain joins TRBV12-3 or TRBV12-4 and TRBJ2-7; D might be TRBD2 (5 bases). Trimming removed 1 base from V and 4 bases from J, with 14 bases in between. CDR3 length: 15 residues. CDR3 sequence reads: CASSLGERAQYEQYF. CDR3 nucleotide sequence: TGTGCCAGCAGTTTAGGCGAGAGGGCCCAGTACGAGCAGTACTTC.

This clonotype was seen a handful of times. The V call is TRBV6-1, the J call TRBJ1-4, with 9 bases matching TRBD1. This CDR3 spans 14 amino acids. Per germline, CDR1 MNHNS and CDR2 SASEGT. Trimming removed 4 bases from V and 10 bases from J; junction bases left unmatched: 7. The CDR3: CASSGDREVVKLFF. The CDR3, as DNA: TGTGCCAGCAGTGGGGACAGGGAGGTGGTAAAACTGTTTTTT.

The V call is TRBV18, the J call TRBJ1-1; D not resolved. The CDR3 is made up of 11 amino acids. The germline gives CDR1 KGHSH, CDR2 LQKENI. Trimming shortened V by 3 bases and J by 6 bases, and 5 bases separated the two germline ends. For the CDR3, the DNA is TGTGCCAGCTCACCGGAATCTGAAGCTTTCTTT. This codes for CASSPESEAFF.

This clonotype has only one observation. This rearrangement joins TRBV29-1 to TRBJ2-7; 10 nucleotides align to TRBD1. CDR1 and CDR2 (germline): SQVTM, ANQGSEA. The J segment lost 2 bases and the V segment lost 4 bases, leaving 5 bases of the junction unmatched. The CDR3 runs 14 residues. The CDR3: CSVAEGQGPYEQYF. The CDR3 nucleotides read TGCAGCGTTGCGGAGGGACAGGGGCCCTACGAGCAGTACTTC.

CDR3 sequence: CSVVGKGPFYGYTF. The CDR3 coding sequence is TGCAGCGTTGTCGGGAAGGGGCCTTTCTATGGCTACACCTTC. The chain joins TRBV29-1 to TRBJ1-2; tentatively, D is TRBD1 (5 bases). The CDR3 is 14 amino acids. V lost 4 bases to trimming and J lost 4 bases, with 16 bases between them. Germline values: CDR1 SQVTM, CDR2 ANQGSEA.

Concerning this clonotype itself: This could be a read error, since a much larger clone is one nucleotide away. This chain joins TRBV30 and TRBJ2-7; TRBD2 is a possible D gene (5 bases). CDR3 size: 11 residues. V lost 0 bases to trimming and J lost 5 bases, with 5 bases between them. CDR1 GTSNPN and CDR2 SVGIG come from the germline V gene (reference sequence). The CDR3 DNA is TGTGCCTGGAGTGTAGCGGACGAGCAGTACTTC. Amino acids: CAWSVADEQYF.

This clonotype came up a few times. This rearrangement joins TRBV19 to TRBJ2-7; possibly TRBD1 for D (6 bases). The CDR3 extends over 11 amino acids. Germline CDR1 LNHDA, CDR2 SQIVND (reference sequence). Trimming took 4 bases from V and 7 from J, leaving 8 bases between them. The CDR3 nucleotides are TGTGCCAGTAGTAATCAGGGGGAGCAGTACTTC. Its translation: CASSNQGEQYF.

This clonotype came up many times. CDR3 DNA: TGTGCCAGCAGTTACTCGCTCGGGGCTGGGGCCAACGTCCTGACTTTC. Translated, it gives CASSYSLGAGANVLTF. V is TRBV6-2 or TRBV6-3 and J is TRBJ2-6; tentatively, D is TRBD2 (5 bases). V was shortened by 0 bases and J by 2 bases, with 8 bases between the two germline ends. Germline CDR1 is MNHEY and CDR2 is SVGEGT. CDR3 length: 16 amino acids.

Concerning this clonotype: The junction departs from the called germline gene at one end, perhaps through a read error. This chain uses TRBV5-1 with TRBJ2-7; 12 bases map to TRBD2. This CDR3 has 13 amino acids. CDR1 is SGHRS and CDR2 is YFSETQ in the germline V gene. The CDR3 spells CASSLDVLTSGSF. The CDR3, as DNA: TGCGCCAGCAGCTTGGACGTTCTGACTAGCGGGAGTTTC.

This CDR3 is CASSPPPWTGDTGELFF. The CDR3 DNA is TGTGCCAGCAGCCCTCCTCCCTGGACAGGGGACACCGGGGAGCTGTTTTTT. J is TRBJ2-2 and V is TRBV7-9; 9 bases match TRBD1. With 5 bases clipped from V and 3 bases from J, the junction kept 10 bases outside the gene matches. Germline loops: CDR1 SEHNR, CDR2 FQNEAQ (reference sequence). This CDR3 spans 17 amino acids.

This clonotype was seen a few times. The CDR3 DNA sequence: TGTGCCAGCAGCCCCGAGGTGGGGGTTTCTAATGAAAAACTGTTTTTT. This codes for CASSPEVGVSNEKLFF. The V call is TRBV4-2, the J call TRBJ1-4, with D perhaps TRBD1 (5 bases). CDR1 and CDR2 from the germline V gene are LGHNA and YNFKEQ. The V end lost 4 bases, the J end lost 3 bases, and 15 bases lay between the germline ends. This CDR3 has 16 amino acids.

The chain uses TRBV29-1 and TRBJ1-1; no firm D call. Trimming took 5 bases from V and 1 from J, leaving 17 bases between them. Per the germline V gene, CDR1 is SQVTM and CDR2 is ANQGSEA. The length of the CDR3 is 15 residues. The CDR3 region is CSVTDGTDPNTEAFF. Written as DNA, the CDR3 is TGCAGCGTTACAGACGGCACAGACCCGAACACTGAAGCTTTCTTT.